This TCR beta chain was identified in a study of cytomegalovirus exposure and HLA in healthy donors. Points from the study as a whole: Information on immune exposure was restricted to one variable (CMV serostatus). Prior analysis indicated that the majority of TCR beta V segments exhibited productivity approximately 87% or approximately 30% of the time.

A multiplex PCR was run with 60 Vbeta primers and 13 Jbeta primers. Using immunoSEQ multiplex PCR, the repertoire was profiled, and TCRdb retains in-frame clones only, with some absent. The table has 150,000 or so clones, under 80% seen once. CDR3 length: 16 residues. V lost 1 base and J lost 6, with 19 bases in between. CDR1 and CDR2 (germline): SGHDT, YYEEEE. About this clone: Antigen unknown.

The chain links TRBV5-6 to TRBJ1-1, with a weak D call TRBD1 (5 bases). This receptor was identified in a human donor in good health. Material for sequencing was PBMCs. The CDR3 coding sequence is TGTGCCAGCAGCTTGAATCCTGGCAGGGCCGCATCTGAAGCTTTCTTT. Protein: CASSLNPGRAASEAFF.